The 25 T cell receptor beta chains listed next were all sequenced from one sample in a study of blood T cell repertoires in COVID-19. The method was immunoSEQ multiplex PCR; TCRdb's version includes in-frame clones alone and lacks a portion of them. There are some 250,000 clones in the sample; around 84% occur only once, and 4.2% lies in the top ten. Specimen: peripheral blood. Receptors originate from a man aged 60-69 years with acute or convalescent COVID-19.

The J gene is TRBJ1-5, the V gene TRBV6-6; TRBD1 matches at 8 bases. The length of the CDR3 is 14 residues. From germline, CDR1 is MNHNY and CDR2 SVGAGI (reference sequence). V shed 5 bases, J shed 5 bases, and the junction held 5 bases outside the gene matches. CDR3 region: CASSIGQGDQPQHF. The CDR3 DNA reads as TGTGCCAGCAGTATCGGACAGGGAGATCAGCCCCAGCATTTT.

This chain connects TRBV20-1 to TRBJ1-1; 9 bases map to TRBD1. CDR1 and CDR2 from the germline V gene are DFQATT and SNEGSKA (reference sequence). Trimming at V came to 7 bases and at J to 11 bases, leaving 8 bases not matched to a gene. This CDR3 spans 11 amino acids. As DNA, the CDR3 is TGCAGTGTCCCAGGACAGGGGAGGGCTTTCTTT. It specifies CSVPGQGRAFF.

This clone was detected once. The CDR3 nucleotides are TGTGCCAGCAGTTACCCGGGTCAGCCCCAGCATTTT. Amino acid sequence: CASSYPGQPQHF. The rearrangement joins TRBV6-5 to TRBJ1-5; no firm D call. V lost 2 bases, J lost 6 bases, and 5 bases lay in between. There are 12 residues in the CDR3. CDR1 and CDR2 from the germline V gene are MNHEY and SVGAGI.

In DNA form, the CDR3 reads TGTGCCACCGGGACAGGCCAAAACACCGGGGAGCTGTTTTTT. Translating it yields CATGTGQNTGELFF. The chain couples TRBV10-3 to TRBJ2-2; 8 bases are a match to TRBD1. V shed 10 bases and J 2 bases; nucleotides not matched to a gene: 6. This CDR3 is 14 amino acids long. Germline CDR1 and CDR2: ENHRY and SYGVKD.

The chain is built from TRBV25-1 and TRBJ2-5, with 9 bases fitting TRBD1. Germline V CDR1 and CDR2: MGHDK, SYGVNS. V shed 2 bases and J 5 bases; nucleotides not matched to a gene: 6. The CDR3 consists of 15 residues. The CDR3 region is CASSETDRGDETQYF. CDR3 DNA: TGTGCCAGCAGTGAAACAGACAGGGGGGATGAGACCCAGTACTTC.

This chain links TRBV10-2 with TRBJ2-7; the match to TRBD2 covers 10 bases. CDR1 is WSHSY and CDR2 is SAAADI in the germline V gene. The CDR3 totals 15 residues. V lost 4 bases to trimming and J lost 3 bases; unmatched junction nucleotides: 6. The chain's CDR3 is CASSGIAGGNYEQYF. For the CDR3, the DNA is TGCGCCAGCAGTGGAATAGCGGGAGGAAACTACGAGCAGTACTTC.

For the CDR3, the DNA is TGTGCCAGCAGCCAAGAGGGTAGAGGCACTGAAGCTTTCTTT. Translation: CASSQEGRGTEAFF. The V call is TRBV6-5, the J call TRBJ1-1; the D is unclear. CDR1 is MNHEY and CDR2 is SVGAGI in the germline V gene. This CDR3 has 14 residues. V was shortened by 6 bases and J by 4 bases, with 15 bases between the two germline ends.

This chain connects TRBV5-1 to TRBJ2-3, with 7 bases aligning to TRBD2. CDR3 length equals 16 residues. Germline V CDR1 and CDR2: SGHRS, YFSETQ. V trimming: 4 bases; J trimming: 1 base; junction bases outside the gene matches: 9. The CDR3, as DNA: TGCGCCAGCAGCCCTGGTGCTAGCGGAGGCACAGATACGCAGTATTTT. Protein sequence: CASSPGASGGTDTQYF.

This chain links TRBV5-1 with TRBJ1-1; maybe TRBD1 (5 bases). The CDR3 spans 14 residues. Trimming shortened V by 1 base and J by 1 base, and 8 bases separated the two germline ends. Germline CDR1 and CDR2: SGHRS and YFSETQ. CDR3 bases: TGCGCCAGCAGCTTGCCACAGGCGAACACTGAAGCTTTCTTT. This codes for CASSLPQANTEAFF. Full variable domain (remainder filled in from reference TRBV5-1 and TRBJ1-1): KAGVTQTPRYLIKTRGQQVTLSCSPISGHRSVSWYQQTPGQGLQFLFEYFSETQRNKGNFPGRFSGRQFSNSRSEMNVSTLELGDSALYLCASSLPQANTEAFFGQGTRLTVV.

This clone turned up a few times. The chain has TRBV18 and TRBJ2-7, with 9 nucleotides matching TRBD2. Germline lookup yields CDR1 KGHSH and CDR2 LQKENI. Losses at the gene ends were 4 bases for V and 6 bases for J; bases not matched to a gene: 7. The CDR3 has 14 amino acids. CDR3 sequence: CASSLLAGDGEQYF. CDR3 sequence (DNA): TGTGCCAGCTCACTATTAGCGGGGGACGGCGAGCAGTACTTC.

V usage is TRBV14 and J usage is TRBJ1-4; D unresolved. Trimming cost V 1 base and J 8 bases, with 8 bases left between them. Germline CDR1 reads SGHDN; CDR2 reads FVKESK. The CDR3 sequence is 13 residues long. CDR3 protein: CASSQVHGEKLFF. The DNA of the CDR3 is TGTGCCAGCAGCCAAGTGCATGGCGAAAAACTGTTTTTT.

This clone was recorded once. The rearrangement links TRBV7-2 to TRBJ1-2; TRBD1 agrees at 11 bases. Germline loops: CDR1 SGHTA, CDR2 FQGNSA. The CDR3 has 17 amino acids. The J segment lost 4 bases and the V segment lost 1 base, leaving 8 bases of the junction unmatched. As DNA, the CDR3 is TGTGCCAGCAGCTTAGTGGAAACAGGGACAGGGGGCTATGGCTACACCTTC. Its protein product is CASSLVETGTGGYGYTF.

This CDR3 is CASSPWPNTEAFF. The CDR3 region has the DNA TGTGCCAGCAGCCCATGGCCGAACACTGAAGCTTTCTTT. V usage is TRBV3-1 (or the pseudogene TRBV3-2) and J usage is TRBJ1-1, with D unclear. The CDR3 is 13 amino acids. The ends were cut back, 4 bases at V and 1 base at J, with 7 bases in the middle. Per germline, CDR1 LGHDT and CDR2 YNNKEL (reference sequence).

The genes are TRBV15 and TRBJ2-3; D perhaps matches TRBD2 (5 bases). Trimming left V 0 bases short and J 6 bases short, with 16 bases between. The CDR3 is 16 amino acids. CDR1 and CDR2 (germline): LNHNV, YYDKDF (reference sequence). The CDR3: CATSRDIGLPQDTQYF. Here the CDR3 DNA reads TGTGCCACCAGCAGAGACATTGGACTCCCCCAGGATACGCAGTATTTT.

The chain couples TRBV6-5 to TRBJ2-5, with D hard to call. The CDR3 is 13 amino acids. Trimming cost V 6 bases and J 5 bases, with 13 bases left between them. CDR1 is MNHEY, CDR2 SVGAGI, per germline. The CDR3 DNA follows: TGTGCCAGCAGCGAGGAATATGGGGAGACCCAGTACTTC. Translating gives CASSEEYGETQYF.

As DNA, the CDR3 is TGTGCCAGCAGTTTTACGGTCAGCACAGATACGCAGTATTTT. Translating it yields CASSFTVSTDTQYF. This chain joins TRBV27 and TRBJ2-3; D is unresolved. This CDR3 comprises 14 residues. The V end was cut by 3 bases, the J end by 0 bases, with 7 bases between. Germline CDR1 and CDR2: MNHEY and SMNVEV (reference sequence).

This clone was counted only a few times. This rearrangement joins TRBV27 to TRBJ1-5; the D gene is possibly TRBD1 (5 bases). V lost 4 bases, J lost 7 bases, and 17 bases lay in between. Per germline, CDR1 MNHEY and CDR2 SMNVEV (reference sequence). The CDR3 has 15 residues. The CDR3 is CASSWKTSKGQPQHF. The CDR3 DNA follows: TGTGCCAGCAGTTGGAAAACAAGCAAGGGGCAGCCCCAGCATTTT.

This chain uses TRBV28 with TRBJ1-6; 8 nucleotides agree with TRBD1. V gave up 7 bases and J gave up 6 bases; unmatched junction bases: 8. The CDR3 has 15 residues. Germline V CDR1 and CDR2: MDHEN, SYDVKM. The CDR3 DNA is TGTGCCAGCAACCTCAGGACAGGGCTTAATTCACCCCTCCACTTT. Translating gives CASNLRTGLNSPLHF.

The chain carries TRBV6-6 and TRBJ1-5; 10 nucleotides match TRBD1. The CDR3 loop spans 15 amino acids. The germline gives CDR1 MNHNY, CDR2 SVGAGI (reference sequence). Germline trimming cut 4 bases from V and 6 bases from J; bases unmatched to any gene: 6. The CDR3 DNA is TGTGCCAGCAGTTGGGGGACAGGGGCGCGTCAGCCCCAGCATTTT. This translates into CASSWGTGARQPQHF.

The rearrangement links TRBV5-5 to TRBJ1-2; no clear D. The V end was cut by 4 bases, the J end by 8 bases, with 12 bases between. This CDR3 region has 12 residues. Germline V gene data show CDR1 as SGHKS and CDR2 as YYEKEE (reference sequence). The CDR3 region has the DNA TGTGCCAGCAGCCTTCGGGGTATAGGCTACACCTTC. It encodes CASSLRGIGYTF.

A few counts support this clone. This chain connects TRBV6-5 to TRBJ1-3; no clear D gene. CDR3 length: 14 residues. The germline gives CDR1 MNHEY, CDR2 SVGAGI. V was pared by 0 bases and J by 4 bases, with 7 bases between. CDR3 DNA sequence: TGTGCCAGCAGTTACTCCGGTCGGGGAAACACCATATATTTT. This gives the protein CASSYSGRGNTIYF.

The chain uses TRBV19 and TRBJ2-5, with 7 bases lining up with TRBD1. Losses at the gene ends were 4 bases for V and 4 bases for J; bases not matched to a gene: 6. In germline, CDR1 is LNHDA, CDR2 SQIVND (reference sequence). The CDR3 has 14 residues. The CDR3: CASSTTSGGETQYF. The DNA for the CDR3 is TGTGCCAGTAGTACGACCTCAGGGGGAGAGACCCAGTACTTC.

The CDR3 DNA sequence: TGTGCCAGCAGCCCATGGACAGGGGGTTCCTACGAGCAGTACTTC. Its protein product is CASSPWTGGSYEQYF. This chain uses TRBV28 with TRBJ2-7; TRBD1 aligns across 10 bases. This CDR3 is 15 amino acids long. In germline, CDR1 is MDHEN, CDR2 SYDVKM. Losses at the gene ends were 6 bases for V and 1 base for J; bases not matched to a gene: 6.

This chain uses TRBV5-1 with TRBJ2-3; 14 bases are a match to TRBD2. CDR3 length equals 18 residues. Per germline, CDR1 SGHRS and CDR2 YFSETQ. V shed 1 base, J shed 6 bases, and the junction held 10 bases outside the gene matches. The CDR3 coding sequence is TGCGCCAGCAGCTTGTTCATTGGGACTAGCGGGGGTAAGGATACGCAGTATTTT. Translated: CASSLFIGTSGGKDTQYF.

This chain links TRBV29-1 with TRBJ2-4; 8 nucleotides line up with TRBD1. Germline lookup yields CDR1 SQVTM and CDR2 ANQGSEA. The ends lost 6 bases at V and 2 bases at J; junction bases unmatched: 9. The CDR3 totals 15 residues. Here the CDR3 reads CSVSGGGYTKNIQYF. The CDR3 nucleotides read TGCAGCGTCTCAGGGGGCGGTTATACCAAAAACATTCAGTACTTC.